This is a list of T cell receptor beta chains from one sample in a study of shared clonotypes between healthy human individuals. The method was immunoSEQ multiplex PCR; TCRdb's version includes in-frame clones alone and lacks a portion of them. The sample holds some 1 million clones, about 75% seen once. Sequencing was done on a sample of memory CD4+ T cells sorted from blood. These receptors were taken from a man between 18 and 35 years old in good health. The CDR3 runs from the conserved cysteine through the conserved F or W. Fields, in order: J gene, D gene, clone size, V gene, CDR3 protein, CDR3 DNA. A D gene is named only where the DNA matches it firmly. A row's size may be missing; if present it is once, few, many or a size class.

J: TRBJ2-2; D: TRBD1; size: NA; V: TRBV19; CDR3: CASSRTGANTGELFF; DNA: TGTGCCAGTAGTCGGACAGGGGCGAACACCGGGGAGCTGTTTTTT
J: TRBJ1-1; D: NA; size: few; V: TRBV15; CDR3: CATSRGGMNTEAFF; DNA: TGTGCCACCAGCAGAGGGGGGATGAACACTGAAGCTTTCTTT
J: TRBJ1-1; D: NA; size: few; V: TRBV6-1; CDR3: CASSENRRTEAFF; DNA: TGTGCCAGCAGTGAGAATAGAAGAACTGAAGCTTTCTTT
J: TRBJ2-5; D: NA; size: NA; V: TRBV10-3; CDR3: CAISDLGETQYF; DNA: TGTGCCATCAGTGACTTAGGAGAGACCCAGTACTTC
J: TRBJ1-1; D: NA; size: NA; V: TRBV5-5; CDR3: CASSPIDRNTEAFF; DNA: TGTGCCAGCAGCCCGATCGACAGGAACACTGAAGCTTTCTTT
J: TRBJ1-5; D: NA; size: NA; V: TRBV28; CDR3: CASRLRGPLQQPQHF; DNA: TGTGCCAGCAGACTACGGGGGCCCTTGCAACAGCCCCAGCATTTT
J: TRBJ2-2; D: TRBD1; size: NA; V: TRBV2; CDR3: CASTERGQGLTGELFF; DNA: TGTGCCAGCACTGAGCGCGGACAGGGTTTGACCGGGGAGCTGTTTTTT
J: TRBJ2-1; D: TRBD2; size: NA; V: TRBV19; CDR3: CASLELAGVRNEQFF; DNA: TGTGCCAGTCTCGAGCTAGCGGGAGTTCGGAATGAGCAGTTCTTC
J: TRBJ1-2; D: NA; size: NA; V: TRBV6-5; CDR3: CASRRVGGGDGYTF; DNA: TGTGCCAGCAGACGAGTAGGGGGAGGGGATGGCTACACCTTC
J: TRBJ1-2; D: TRBD1; size: once; V: TRBV7-6; CDR3: CASSLDSSPGQGFYGYTF; DNA: TGTGCCAGCAGCTTAGATTCTAGTCCGGGACAGGGATTCTATGGCTACACCTTC
J: TRBJ2-1; D: NA; size: NA; V: TRBV19; CDR3: CASSISGQYNEQFF; DNA: TGTGCCAGTAGTATAAGCGGCCAGTACAATGAGCAGTTCTTC
J: TRBJ2-7; D: NA; size: NA; V: TRBV18; CDR3: CASSPTPPPTEQYF; DNA: TGTGCCAGCTCACCCACCCCACCTCCGACCGAGCAGTACTTC
J: TRBJ2-1; D: NA; size: NA; V: TRBV6-5; CDR3: CASSYSIGYSPNEQFF; DNA: TGTGCCAGCAGTTACTCGATTGGGTATTCCCCAAATGAGCAGTTCTTC
J: TRBJ2-1; D: TRBD2; size: NA; V: TRBV7-2; CDR3: CASSSGTSGWNEQFF; DNA: TGTGCCAGCAGCTCCGGGACTAGCGGGTGGAATGAGCAGTTCTTC
J: TRBJ1-2; D: NA; size: NA; V: TRBV19; CDR3: CASSIAYLLQGVHGYTF; DNA: TGTGCCAGTAGTATAGCTTATCTTCTACAGGGTGTCCATGGCTACACCTTC
J: TRBJ1-6; D: NA; size: NA; V: TRBV19; CDR3: CASSLAGTLNSPLHF; DNA: TGTGCCAGTAGTCTCGCCGGGACACTTAATTCACCCCTCCACTTT
J: TRBJ2-3; D: NA; size: NA; V: TRBV4-3; CDR3: CASSQRGVSTDTQYF; DNA: TGCGCCAGCAGCCAGCGCGGGGTTAGCACAGATACGCAGTATTTT
J: TRBJ1-5; D: NA; size: NA; V: TRBV28; CDR3: CASSFGRGNQPQHF; DNA: TGTGCCAGCAGTTTCGGGAGGGGGAATCAGCCCCAGCATTTT